Below, 28 T cell receptor beta chains from the same sample are listed, as sequenced in a study of cytomegalovirus exposure and HLA in healthy donors. The table came from immunoSEQ multiplex PCR; TCRdb's copy has only in-frame clones and leaves some out. The data contain under 200,000 clones, under 95% of them seen just once; the ten biggest clones take up roughly 3%. The sequenced material came from PBMCs. These receptors all stem from a woman aged 18 to 35 in good health and CMV-seropositive.

This clone has a handful of counts. V and J are TRBV5-6 and TRBJ2-7, with 7 bases fitting TRBD2. Germline values: CDR1 SGHDT, CDR2 YYEEEE. V was clipped by 3 bases and J by 2 bases; unmatched bases: 8. This CDR3 is built from 15 residues. This CDR3 reads CASSWTSPRTYEQYF. Written as DNA, the CDR3 is TGTGCCAGCAGCTGGACTAGTCCGCGTACCTACGAGCAGTACTTC.

This rearrangement joins TRBV7-9 to TRBJ1-4; D not certain. CDR3 length: 13 amino acids. The ends were cut back, 4 bases at V and 8 bases at J, with 11 bases in the middle. Germline CDR1 SEHNR, CDR2 FQNEAQ (reference sequence). CDR3 protein: CASSSDGGEKLFF. The CDR3 DNA is TGTGCCAGCAGCTCAGATGGAGGGGAAAAACTGTTTTTT.

The rearrangement uses TRBV6-5 and TRBJ1-5; 7 bases fit TRBD1. Germline V lookup: CDR1 MNHEY, CDR2 SVGAGI. CDR3 size: 13 residues. The junction had 4 bases not matched to a gene; V was cut back by 6 bases and J by 5 bases. Here the CDR3 reads CASSLDRDQPQHF. The CDR3 DNA reads TGTGCCAGCAGCCTAGACAGGGATCAGCCCCAGCATTTT.

The chain carries TRBV5-6 and TRBJ2-1, with 7 bases fitting TRBD1. This CDR3 region has 15 residues. Looked up from germline, CDR1 is SGHDT and CDR2 is YYEEEE. V lost 3 bases and J lost 3; bases outside the gene matches: 6. This chain's CDR3 is CASSYRGLYYNEQFF. The CDR3 nucleotides are TGTGCCAGCAGCTACAGGGGCCTCTACTACAATGAGCAGTTCTTC.

CDR3 residues: CASSLDGGRETQYF. CDR3 in DNA: TGTGCCAGCAGCTTAGACGGGGGGCGAGAGACCCAGTACTTC. The rearrangement links TRBV7-2 to TRBJ2-5, with D possibly TRBD2 on 7 matching bases. CDR3 length: 14 residues. V dropped 1 base and J dropped 4 bases, with 10 bases sitting between them. Germline values: CDR1 SGHTA, CDR2 FQGNSA.

This chain links TRBV7-2 with TRBJ2-1; D may be TRBD2 (6 bases). Germline CDR1 reads SGHTA; CDR2 reads FQGNSA. Trimming took 2 bases from V and 13 from J, leaving 15 bases between them. This CDR3 comprises 13 residues. CDR3 coding DNA: TGTGCCAGCAGCTTAAGACTAGAGGGCGTTCAGTTCTTC. This gives the protein CASSLRLEGVQFF.

The chain has TRBV30 and TRBJ1-2; TRBD1 matches 7 bases. The length of the CDR3 is 13 residues. Germline V gives CDR1 GTSNPN, CDR2 SVGIG (reference sequence). J was trimmed by 0 bases and V by 5 bases; bases with no gene match: 3. The CDR3 DNA follows: TGTGCCTGGGACAGGGTGTCTAACTATGGCTACACCTTC. As protein: CAWDRVSNYGYTF.

This clone was recorded a few times. V gene TRBV28 combines with J gene TRBJ1-5, with 10 bases fitting TRBD1. Germline lookup yields CDR1 MDHEN and CDR2 SYDVKM. The trim removed 4 bases at V and 5 bases at J, leaving 5 bases unmatched. This CDR3 is built from 15 residues. This CDR3 is CASSSPGTGDQPQHF. CDR3 nucleotide sequence: TGTGCCAGCAGTTCCCCCGGGACAGGGGATCAGCCCCAGCATTTT.

J is TRBJ2-7 and V is TRBV7-2, with TRBD2 matching 15 bases. Germline CDR1 SGHTA, CDR2 FQGNSA. CDR3 size: 16 residues. V lost 4 bases to trimming and J lost 3 bases; unmatched junction nucleotides: 4. CDR3 region: CASSSGLAGGFYEQYF. CDR3 bases: TGTGCCAGCAGCTCGGGACTAGCGGGGGGTTTCTACGAGCAGTACTTC. The full variable domain, rest sourced from reference TRBV7-2 and TRBJ2-7, is GAGVSQSPSNKVTEKGKDVELRCDPISGHTALYWYRQSLGQGLEFLIYFQGNSAPDKSGLPSDRFSAERTGGSVSTLTIQRTQQEDSAVYLCASSSGLAGGFYEQYFGPGTRLTVT.

The rearrangement uses TRBV27 and TRBJ1-5; D not resolved. Germline assignment: CDR1 MNHEY and CDR2 SMNVEV (reference sequence). Trimming pared 3 bases from V and 4 bases from J, leaving 7 bases between. The CDR3 extends over 13 amino acids. The CDR3 region has the DNA TGTGCCAGCAGTTTCTCGGGGAATCAGCCCCAGCATTTT. As protein: CASSFSGNQPQHF.

V and J are TRBV7-8 and TRBJ2-1; TRBD1 is a possible D gene (8 bases). Germline CDR1 and CDR2: SGHVS and FQNEAQ. This CDR3 region has 16 residues. The ends were cut back, 3 bases at V and 4 bases at J, with 16 bases in the middle. The CDR3 DNA reads as TGTGCCAGCAGCTTCCAGACAGGGGAGGGTTACAATGAGCAGTTCTTC. Its translation: CASSFQTGEGYNEQFF.

The rearrangement links TRBV4-3 to TRBJ2-1, with 8 bases matching TRBD2. This CDR3 contains 16 residues. The trim removed 0 bases at V and 6 bases at J, leaving 7 bases unmatched. Germline V gene data show CDR1 as LGHNA and CDR2 as YSLEER. CDR3 sequence (DNA): TGCGCCAGCAGCCAAGAGTCGGGACTAGGAATCAATGAGCAGTTCTTC. As protein: CASSQESGLGINEQFF.

This sequence joins TRBV6-5 and TRBJ2-5, with 8 positions matching TRBD2. This CDR3 spans 16 amino acids. CDR1 and CDR2 from the germline V gene are MNHEY and SVGAGI. Trimming took 0 bases from V and 4 from J; bases not matched to a gene: 7. CDR3 in DNA: TGTGCCAGCAGTTACTCCGGGACTCGGGGGGGAGAGACCCAGTACTTC. It yields the protein CASSYSGTRGGETQYF.

The chain joins TRBV13 to TRBJ2-3; 9 bases agree with TRBD2. The CDR3 totals 18 residues. Losses at the gene ends were 5 bases for V and 0 bases for J; bases not matched to a gene: 12. Germline-derived CDR1 and CDR2 are PRHDT and FYEKMQ (reference sequence). CDR3 bases: TGTGCCAGCAGCCCTGTAGCGGGAGTGGGGTCTAGCACAGATACGCAGTATTTT. It encodes CASSPVAGVGSSTDTQYF.

CDR3 amino acids: CASSLSGDTDTQYF. The CDR3 DNA is TGTGCCAGCAGCCTGAGCGGGGACACAGATACGCAGTATTTT. J is TRBJ2-3 and V is TRBV4-2; TRBD2 aligns across 7 bases. V dropped 4 bases and J dropped 2; count of bases not matched to a gene: 3. There are 14 residues in the CDR3. CDR1 LGHNA and CDR2 YNFKEQ come from the germline V gene.

The V gene is TRBV4-3, the J gene TRBJ2-2, with 7 bases identical to TRBD2. The CDR3 has 14 amino acids. With V trimmed by 0 bases and J by 7 bases, 2 bases remained unmatched. In germline, CDR1 is LGHNA, CDR2 YSLEER. The CDR3 reads CASSQETSRGELFF. CDR3 sequence (DNA): TGCGCCAGCAGCCAAGAGACTAGCCGCGGGGAGCTGTTTTTT.

The chain couples TRBV9 to TRBJ2-1, with TRBD2 matching 11 bases. Germline V gene sequence: CDR1 SGDLS, CDR2 YYNGEE. This CDR3 region has 18 residues. Trimming removed 2 bases from V and 8 bases from J; junction bases left unmatched: 15. CDR3: CASSVGTSGAQVRYEQFF. As DNA, the CDR3 is TGTGCCAGCAGCGTCGGGACTAGCGGAGCACAAGTCCGTTATGAGCAGTTCTTC.

The genes are TRBV7-9 and TRBJ1-2, with 8 bases aligning to TRBD1. Germline trimming cut 3 bases from V and 6 bases from J; bases unmatched to any gene: 3. Germline V gives CDR1 SEHNR, CDR2 FQNEAQ (reference sequence). CDR3 size: 13 residues. CDR3 in amino acids: CASSFPGGNGYTF. For the CDR3, the DNA is TGTGCCAGCAGCTTTCCAGGGGGCAATGGCTACACCTTC.

A single count supports this clone. The rearrangement links TRBV2 to TRBJ2-1; D possibly corresponds to TRBD2 (6 bases). Trimming pared 9 bases from V and 3 bases from J, leaving 15 bases between. CDR1 and CDR2 from the germline V gene are SNHLY and FYNNEI. The CDR3 runs 14 residues. CDR3 sequence (DNA): TGTGCCAGGAAAATAGCGGTGAACTACAATGAGCAGTTCTTC. Translating it yields CARKIAVNYNEQFF.

The chain combines TRBV29-1 with TRBJ2-1; 15 nucleotides line up with TRBD2. V was pared by 4 bases and J by 7 bases, with 11 bases of the junction left unmatched. The CDR3 consists of 17 residues. Germline CDR1 and CDR2: SQVTM and ANQGSEA. CDR3 coding DNA: TGCAGCGTTGGGAGGACTAGCGGGAGGGCCTTTGGGAATGAGCAGTTCTTC. It yields the protein CSVGRTSGRAFGNEQFF.

V and J are TRBV6-4 and TRBJ1-1; D is unresolved. The CDR3 has 13 residues. Germline V gene sequence: CDR1 MRHNA, CDR2 SNTAGT. V gave up 2 bases and J gave up 5 bases, with 9 bases separating them. The chain's CDR3 is CASSDNIGTEAFF. CDR3 DNA: TGTGCCAGCAGTGACAATATCGGGACTGAAGCTTTCTTT.

The chain uses TRBV19 and TRBJ2-7; 9 nucleotides line up with TRBD2. There are 15 residues in the CDR3. Germline CDR1 LNHDA, CDR2 SQIVND (reference sequence). V dropped 5 bases and J dropped 1; count of bases not matched to a gene: 6. CDR3 protein: CASSALAGFSYEQYF. For the CDR3, the DNA is TGTGCCAGTAGTGCGCTAGCGGGATTTTCCTACGAGCAGTACTTC.

The V gene is TRBV6-6, the J gene TRBJ1-2, with 9 nucleotides matching TRBD1. CDR3 length equals 13 residues. Germline V gene lookup returns CDR1 MNHNY and CDR2 SVGAGI (reference sequence). Unmatched junction bases numbered 5, after V lost 6 bases and J lost 6 bases. The CDR3, as DNA: TGTGCCAGCAGGGTACAGGGGGCGCATGGCTACACCTTC. Protein sequence: CASRVQGAHGYTF.

The V gene is TRBV7-9, the J gene TRBJ2-5; TRBD1 aligns across 10 bases. This CDR3 is built from 16 residues. V gave up 5 bases and J gave up 6 bases; unmatched junction bases: 12. Germline V gene sequence: CDR1 SEHNR, CDR2 FQNEAQ (reference sequence). CDR3 nucleotides: TGTGCCAGCAGCGATCAAGCGGGACAGGGGTGGAAGACCCAGTACTTC. It encodes CASSDQAGQGWKTQYF.

This clone has just one count. The chain joins TRBV7-2 to TRBJ2-1; 9 bases map to TRBD2. CDR3 length equals 17 residues. Germline values: CDR1 SGHTA, CDR2 FQGNSA. The ends lost 2 bases at V and 4 bases at J; junction bases unmatched: 9. CDR3 region: CASSLKTTSGAYNEQFF. As DNA, the CDR3 is TGTGCCAGCAGCTTAAAAACGACTAGCGGTGCTTACAATGAGCAGTTCTTC.

The chain is built from TRBV19 and TRBJ2-5; possible D gene TRBD2, 5 bases. V was trimmed by 5 bases and J by 2 bases, leaving 21 bases between them. The V gene's germline CDR1 is LNHDA and CDR2 SQIVND (reference sequence). CDR3 length: 17 amino acids. The CDR3 spells CASSEYSGSGFQETQYF. The CDR3 DNA sequence: TGTGCCAGTAGTGAATACTCGGGGTCTGGCTTTCAAGAGACCCAGTACTTC.

V gene TRBV11-1 combines with J gene TRBJ2-7, with 11 bases fitting TRBD2. This CDR3 contains 14 residues. V lost 7 bases, J lost 3 bases, and 5 bases stayed unmatched. Per germline, CDR1 SGHAT and CDR2 FQDESV (reference sequence). The CDR3 DNA reads TGTGCCAGCACCATAGCGGGGGGGAGCTACGAGCAGTACTTC. Encoded protein: CASTIAGGSYEQYF. Complete variable domain (other parts from reference TRBV11-1 and TRBJ2-7): EAEVAQSPRYKITEKSQAVAFWCDPISGHATLYWYRQILGQGPELLVQFQDESVVDDSQLPKDRFSAERLKGVDSTLKIQPAELGDSAMYLCASTIAGGSYEQYFGPGTRLTVT.

This rearrangement joins TRBV7-2 to TRBJ2-2, with TRBD1 as a possible D gene (5 bases). The V gene's germline CDR1 is SGHTA and CDR2 FQGNSA. Deletions cut 5 bases from V and 5 bases from J, with 12 bases between. This CDR3 has 14 amino acids. CDR3 DNA sequence: TGTGCCAGCAGCCCCACGCCAGGGACCGGGGAGCTGTTTTTT. It encodes CASSPTPGTGELFF.